A single sample is the source of the 5 T cell receptor beta chains below, sequenced in a study of OX40 agonist ivuxolimab in advanced cancers. Produced via immunoSEQ multiplex PCR; TCRdb's table is partial and in-frame only. The data show fewer than 100,000 clones, over 75% seen once. This sample comprised CD4+ or CD8+ T cells sorted from blood, obtained in a trial of the OX40 agonist ivuxolimab. These receptors all come from an adult with an advanced solid tumor such as melanoma, head and neck, liver or kidney cancer.

The chain links TRBV2 to TRBJ2-2, with TRBD1 matching 7 bases. Germline trimming cut 3 bases from V and 2 bases from J; bases unmatched to any gene: 3. The CDR3 loop spans 15 amino acids. Germline lookup yields CDR1 SNHLY and CDR2 FYNNEI. This CDR3 reads CASSETGLNTGELFF. The CDR3 nucleotides read TGTGCCAGCAGTGAGACAGGGCTTAACACCGGGGAGCTGTTTTTT.

This chain links TRBV15 with TRBJ2-3; unclear D gene. Germline V CDR1 and CDR2: LNHNV, YYDKDF (reference sequence). Between the trimmed V and J ends, which lost 5 bases and 6 bases, there was a span of 9 bases. This CDR3 spans 12 amino acids. The CDR3 nucleotides are TGTGCCACCAGCCCGATAGGGGATACGCAGTATTTT. Its translation is CATSPIGDTQYF.

The J gene is TRBJ2-1, the V gene TRBV9; TRBD1 agrees at 9 bases. The CDR3 runs to 15 residues. The germline V gene has CDR1 SGDLS and CDR2 YYNGEE. The V segment lost 4 bases and the J segment 0 bases; nucleotides outside the gene matches: 2. In DNA form, the CDR3 reads TGTGCCAGCAGCCTGACAGGGGGCTCCTACAATGAGCAGTTCTTC. Translated: CASSLTGGSYNEQFF.

The V call is TRBV30, the J call TRBJ2-3, with D possibly called TRBD1 or TRBD2 (5 bases each). The germline V gene has CDR1 GTSNPN and CDR2 SVGIG (reference sequence). Trimming shortened V by 2 bases and J by 4 bases, and 13 bases separated the two germline ends. This CDR3 region has 14 residues. CDR3: CAWSKWGWSDTQYF. The CDR3 region has the DNA TGTGCCTGGAGTAAGTGGGGGTGGTCAGATACGCAGTATTTT.

This clone was observed a single time. V and J are TRBV6-1 and TRBJ2-1; D gene ambiguous. CDR3 size: 13 residues. CDR1 and CDR2 (germline): MNHNS, SASEGT. Trimming took off 0 bases at V and 13 bases at J, with 13 bases between the two ends. CDR3 in DNA: TGTGCCAGCAGTGAAGCCCCCGTAAATAGCCAGTTCTTC. It specifies CASSEAPVNSQFF.